Below, 10 T cell receptor beta chains from the same sample are listed, as sequenced in a study of cytomegalovirus exposure and HLA in healthy donors. The PCR employed 60 Vbeta primers together with 13 Jbeta primers. Some clones are missing from TCRdb's copy, which holds only in-frame ones; the method was immunoSEQ multiplex PCR. Of about 160,000 clones listed, approximately 80% are singletons. Sample: PBMCs. All receptors come from a young woman in good health and CMV-seronegative.

The table lists this clone with a count of one. The genes are TRBV18 and TRBJ2-5, with 7 bases lining up with TRBD1. Germline CDR1 reads KGHSH; CDR2 reads LQKENI. This CDR3 has 13 amino acids. J was trimmed by 1 base and V by 6 bases; bases with no gene match: 2. The CDR3: CASSGQLQETQYF. The CDR3 DNA reads as TGTGCCAGCTCGGGACAGCTCCAAGAGACCCAGTACTTC.

As concerns this clone: The final CDR3 position lacks the conserved phenylalanine or tryptophan, pointing to a likely read error. J is TRBJ2-7 and V is TRBV6-6; TRBD2 might be the D (6 bases). Germline values: CDR1 MNHNY, CDR2 SVGAGI (reference sequence). The CDR3 is 16 residues long. V shed 2 bases and J shed 6 bases, with 20 bases lying between them. The CDR3 region has the DNA TGTGCCAGCAGTTACCGCCCCAGGCAGAGGGACTGCGAGCAGTACCTC. Translating gives CASSYRPRQRDCEQYL.

The sample holds one count of this clone. This rearrangement joins TRBV19 to TRBJ2-7; 12 positions agree with TRBD2. The CDR3 is 17 residues long. Losses at the gene ends were 5 bases for V and 6 bases for J; bases not matched to a gene: 14. Germline lookup yields CDR1 LNHDA and CDR2 SQIVND (reference sequence). The CDR3 DNA reads TGTGCCAGTAGTGTGTCATGGACTAGCGGGAAATTCGGCGAGCAGTACTTC. Protein sequence: CASSVSWTSGKFGEQYF.

The J gene is TRBJ1-2, the V gene TRBV7-9; D is possibly TRBD1 (5 bases). The ends were cut back, 1 base at V and 0 bases at J, with 9 bases in the middle. Germline V gives CDR1 SEHNR, CDR2 FQNEAQ (reference sequence). The CDR3 is 15 residues long. CDR3 bases: TGTGCCAGCAGCTTAGAGGGGACTACTAACTATGGCTACACCTTC. Protein: CASSLEGTTNYGYTF.

The J gene is TRBJ2-7, the V gene TRBV6-1; TRBD2 matches at 10 bases. V trimming: 5 bases; J trimming: 2 bases; junction bases outside the gene matches: 3. In germline, CDR1 is MNHNS, CDR2 SASEGT. The CDR3 covers 14 residues. The CDR3 region is CASSWTSGTYEQYF. For the CDR3, the DNA is TGTGCCAGCAGTTGGACTAGCGGAACCTACGAGCAGTACTTC.

This clone was seen a single time. The chain couples TRBV18 to TRBJ2-7; 12 bases align to TRBD2. Germline V gene lookup returns CDR1 KGHSH and CDR2 LQKENI. Trimming took 4 bases from V and 2 from J; bases not matched to a gene: 12. This CDR3 comprises 18 residues. CDR3: CASSLSTSGSTRPYEQYF. The CDR3 nucleotides are TGTGCCAGCTCACTATCGACTAGCGGGAGTACCAGACCCTACGAGCAGTACTTC.

V gene TRBV28 combines with J gene TRBJ2-7; 10 bases are shared with TRBD2. The CDR3 sequence is 14 residues long. The germline V gene has CDR1 MDHEN and CDR2 SYDVKM. The V segment lost 8 bases and the J segment 4 bases; nucleotides outside the gene matches: 8. The CDR3 loop is CASGISGRGYEQYF. The CDR3, as DNA: TGTGCCAGCGGCATCAGCGGGAGGGGGTACGAGCAGTACTTC.

This clone was seen once. The chain recombines TRBV18 with TRBJ2-3; TRBD2 aligns across 12 bases. Germline lookup yields CDR1 KGHSH and CDR2 LQKENI. CDR3 length equals 17 residues. V lost 8 bases to trimming and J lost 0 bases; unmatched junction nucleotides: 9. The CDR3 DNA reads TGTGCCAGCACTCTGGGACTAGCGGGCCTAAGCACAGATACGCAGTATTTT. Its translation is CASTLGLAGLSTDTQYF.

The chain carries TRBV2 and TRBJ2-3; 11 bases match TRBD2. Germline assignment: CDR1 SNHLY and CDR2 FYNNEI. This CDR3 has 19 residues. V shed 2 bases, J shed 5 bases, and the junction held 15 bases outside the gene matches. CDR3 sequence (DNA): TGTGCCAGCAGTGAAACCCGATTTAGCGGGAGGGCCTCGGGAGATACGCAGTATTTT. Translating gives CASSETRFSGRASGDTQYF.

The table lists this clone with a few counts. The chain employs TRBV11-3 and TRBJ1-2; D may be TRBD1 (5 bases). This CDR3 region has 16 residues. Germline CDR1 reads SGHNT; CDR2 reads YENEEA. V was clipped by 5 bases and J by 0 bases, with 16 bases between them. CDR3 in amino acids: CASSPLGGGPNYGYTF. The CDR3 DNA sequence: TGTGCCAGCAGCCCCCTTGGCGGGGGACCTAACTATGGCTACACCTTC.